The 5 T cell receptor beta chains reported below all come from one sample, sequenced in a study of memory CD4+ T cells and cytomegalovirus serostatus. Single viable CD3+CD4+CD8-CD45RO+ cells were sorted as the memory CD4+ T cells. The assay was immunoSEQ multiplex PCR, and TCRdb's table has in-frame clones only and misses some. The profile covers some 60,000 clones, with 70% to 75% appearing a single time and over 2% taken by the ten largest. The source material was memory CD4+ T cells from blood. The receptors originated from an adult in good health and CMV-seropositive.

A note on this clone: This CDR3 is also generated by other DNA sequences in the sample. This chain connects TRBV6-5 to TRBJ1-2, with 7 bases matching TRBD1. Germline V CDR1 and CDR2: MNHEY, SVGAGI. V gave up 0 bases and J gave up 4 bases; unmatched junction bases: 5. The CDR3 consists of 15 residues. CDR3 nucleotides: TGTGCCAGCAGTTACTCCGGGCAGGGGGGCTATGGCTACACCTTC. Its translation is CASSYSGQGGYGYTF.

The CDR3 DNA reads as TGTGCCACCAGCCCCCGGACAGGGTGGGACAATGAGCAGTTCTTC. This sequence encodes CATSPRTGWDNEQFF. This rearrangement joins TRBV15 to TRBJ2-1, with 8 positions matching TRBD1. Germline lookup yields CDR1 LNHNV and CDR2 YYDKDF (reference sequence). Trimming at V came to 5 bases and at J to 5 bases, leaving 8 bases not matched to a gene. The CDR3 consists of 15 residues.

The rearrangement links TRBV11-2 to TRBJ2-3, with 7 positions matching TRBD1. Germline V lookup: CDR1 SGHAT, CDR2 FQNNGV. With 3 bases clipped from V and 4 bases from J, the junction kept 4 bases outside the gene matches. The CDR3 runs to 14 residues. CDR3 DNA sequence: TGTGCCAGCAGCTTTGGGGACAGAGCAGATACGCAGTATTTT. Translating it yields CASSFGDRADTQYF.

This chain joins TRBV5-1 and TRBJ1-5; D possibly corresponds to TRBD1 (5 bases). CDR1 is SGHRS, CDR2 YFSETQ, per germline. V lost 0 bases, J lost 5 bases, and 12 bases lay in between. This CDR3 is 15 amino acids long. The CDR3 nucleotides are TGCGCCAGCAGCTTGGACATGGGGCCTGATCAGCCCCAGCATTTT. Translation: CASSLDMGPDQPQHF. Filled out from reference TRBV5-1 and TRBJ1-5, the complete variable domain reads KAGVTQTPRYLIKTRGQQVTLSCSPISGHRSVSWYQQTPGQGLQFLFEYFSETQRNKGNFPGRFSGRQFSNSRSEMNVSTLELGDSALYLCASSLDMGPDQPQHFGDGTRLSIL.

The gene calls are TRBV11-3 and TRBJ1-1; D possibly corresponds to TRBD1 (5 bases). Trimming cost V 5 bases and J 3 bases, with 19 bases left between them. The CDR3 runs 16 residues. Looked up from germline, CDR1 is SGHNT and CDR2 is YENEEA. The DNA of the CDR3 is TGTGCCAGCAGCCTCGAGGGAGGGGAGGGGTACACTGAAGCTTTCTTT. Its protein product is CASSLEGGEGYTEAFF.